This is a list of T cell receptor beta chains from one sample in a study of technical replicates of blood from several donors. Data came from immunoSEQ multiplex PCR; TCRdb stores just in-frame clones and leaves some out. The repertoire holds approximately 85,000 clones, with 94% as singletons. Sequences were obtained from T cells isolated from PBMCs. These receptors all stem from a human donor in good health. Both conserved end residues are part of each CDR3. A D gene is named only where the DNA matches it firmly. Not all rows give a size; the values are once, few, many and, for expanded clones, a class.

>TRBJ1-1|NA|TRBV13|NA
CASSLVGGRTEAFF
TGTGCCAGCAGCTTAGTTGGGGGGAGAACTGAAGCTTTCTTT
>TRBJ2-6|NA|TRBV28|NA
CASSPGTLYSGANVLTF
TGTGCCAGCAGTCCCGGGACTCTATACTCTGGGGCCAACGTCCTGACTTTC
>TRBJ2-1|NA|TRBV2|NA
CASDDRQGSNEQFF
TGTGCCAGCGACGATCGGCAGGGGAGCAATGAGCAGTTCTTC
>TRBJ2-7|NA|TRBV10-1|NA
CASSPDMSSYEQYF
TGCGCCAGCAGTCCGGACATGAGCTCCTACGAGCAGTACTTC
>TRBJ2-3|TRBD2|TRBV9|NA
CASSVRGGIPDTQYF
TGTGCCAGCAGCGTACGGGGGGGCATACCAGATACGCAGTATTTT
>TRBJ2-7|NA|TRBV18|NA
CASSPGSSYEQYF
TGTGCCAGCTCACCCGGGAGCTCCTACGAGCAGTACTTC
>TRBJ1-1|NA|TRBV5-1|few
CASSPSARVTEAFF
TGCGCCAGCAGTCCATCGGCGAGGGTCACTGAAGCTTTCTTT
>TRBJ2-3|TRBD2|TRBV12-5|NA
CASGLAGGSDTQYF
TGTGCTAGTGGCCTAGCGGGGGGGTCAGATACGCAGTATTTT
>TRBJ2-7|NA|TRBV1|once
CTSRFQGAYEQYF
TGCACCAGCAGATTTCAGGGGGCCTACGAGCAGTACTTC
>TRBJ1-1|NA|TRBV5-6|NA
CASSFGGGEAFF
TGTGCCAGCAGCTTCGGGGGGGGTGAAGCTTTCTTT
>TRBJ1-5|NA|TRBV2|NA
CASREQPPGQPVNQPQHF
TGTGCCAGCAGGGAACAACCGCCTGGGCAGCCAGTAAATCAGCCCCAGCATTTT
>TRBJ2-5|TRBD1|TRBV5-1|NA
CASSLAGTGQETQYF
TGCGCCAGCAGCTTGGCCGGGACAGGGCAAGAGACCCAGTACTTC
>TRBJ2-5|TRBD2|TRBV2|NA
CASSETSGGSKTQYF
TGTGCCAGCAGTGAGACTAGCGGGGGGTCGAAGACCCAGTACTTC
>TRBJ2-1|TRBD2|TRBV10-3|NA
CAISILAGPYNEQFF
TGTGCCATCAGCATTCTAGCGGGGCCATACAATGAGCAGTTCTTC
>TRBJ2-7|NA|TRBV6-6|NA
CASSYSAADSYEQYF
TGTGCCAGCAGTTACTCGGCTGCGGACTCCTACGAGCAGTACTTC
>TRBJ2-7|NA|TRBV19|NA
CASSIGELGPYEQYF
TGTGCCAGTAGTATAGGGGAGCTAGGCCCCTACGAGCAGTACTTC